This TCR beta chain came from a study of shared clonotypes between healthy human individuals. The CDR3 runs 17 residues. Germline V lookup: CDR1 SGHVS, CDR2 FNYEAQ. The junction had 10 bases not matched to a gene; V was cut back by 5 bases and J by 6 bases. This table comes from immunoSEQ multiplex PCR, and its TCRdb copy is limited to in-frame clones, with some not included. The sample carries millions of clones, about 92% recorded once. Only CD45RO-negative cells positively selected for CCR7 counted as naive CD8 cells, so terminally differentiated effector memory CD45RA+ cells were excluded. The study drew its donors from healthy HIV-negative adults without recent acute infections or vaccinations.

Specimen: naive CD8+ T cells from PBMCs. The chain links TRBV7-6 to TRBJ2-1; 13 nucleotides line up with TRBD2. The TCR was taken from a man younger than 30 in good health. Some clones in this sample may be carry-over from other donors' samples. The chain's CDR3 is CASSPGLAGDGSNEQFF. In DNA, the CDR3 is TGTGCCAGCAGCCCTGGACTAGCGGGAGATGGGAGCAATGAGCAGTTCTTC.